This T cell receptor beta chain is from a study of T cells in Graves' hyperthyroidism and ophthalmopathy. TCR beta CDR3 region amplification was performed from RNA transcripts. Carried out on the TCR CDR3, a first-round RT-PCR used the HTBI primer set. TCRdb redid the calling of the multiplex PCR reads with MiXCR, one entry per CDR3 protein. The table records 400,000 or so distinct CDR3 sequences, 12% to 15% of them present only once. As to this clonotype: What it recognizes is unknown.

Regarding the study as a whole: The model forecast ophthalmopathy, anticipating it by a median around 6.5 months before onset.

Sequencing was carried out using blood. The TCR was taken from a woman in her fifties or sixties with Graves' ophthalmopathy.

CDR3 sequence: CASSYSVGRHVAQYF. The CDR3 bases are TGTGCCAGCAGTTACTCCGTGGGGCGGCACGTAGCCCAGTACTTC. The J gene is TRBJ2-5, the V gene TRBV6-6, with a possible D match to TRBD1 (5 bases). The CDR3 contains 15 residues. Germline CDR1 reads MNHNY; CDR2 reads SVGAGI (reference sequence). V lost 0 bases and J lost 9, with 17 bases in between.